This T cell receptor (beta chain) is from a study of OX40 agonist ivuxolimab in advanced cancers. Broadly, across the study: The costimulatory receptor OX40 (CD134) was targeted by ivuxolimab, a fully human IgG2 agonistic monoclonal antibody. Partial responses were achieved by three dose-escalation patients, of whom one had hepatocellular carcinoma and two had cutaneous melanoma. Prior anti-PD-1, anti-PD-L1 or anti-CTLA-4 therapy was permitted, and checkpoint inhibitors had been received by around 40% of dose-escalation patients. In the dose-escalation cohort, approximately 82% of patients were male, and the mean age was approximately 60 years with a range of about 20 to 80. Intravenous ivuxolimab was administered to patients every 2 weeks at six dose levels: 0.01, 0.1, 0.3, 1.5, 3 and 10 mg/kg. Peripheral TCRbeta sequencing aimed to test whether ivuxolimab altered TCR sequence diversity and caused clonal T-cell expansion. The monotherapy dose-escalation portion (N ≈ 52 patients) of the phase I ivuxolimab trial is reported in the paper. Of the 52 patients in dose escalation, about 20 had hepatocellular carcinoma, some 15 had melanoma, 9 had renal cell carcinoma and 9 had head and neck cancer.

The trial excluded patients who had a history of autoimmune disease or were on systemic immunosuppression. Peripheral blood for TCR sequencing was collected from all dose cohorts at baseline, on cycle 4 day 1, and on cycle 7 day 1. Samples were obtained from an open-label, multicenter, first-in-human phase I dose-escalation trial of ivuxolimab. Adults with locally advanced or metastatic melanoma, renal cell, hepatocellular, or head and neck squamous cell carcinoma were enrolled in the trial. Before TCR sequencing, CD4+ T cells and CD8+ T cells from peripheral blood were sorted into separate populations. A word on this clone: There is no known antigen for this receptor. Base qualities are not recorded, but no much larger clone differs from it by a single base.

The cysteine opens and the phenylalanine closes a CDR3 of 14 amino acids. Here the CDR3 DNA is all that survives: 42 bases in frame from base 1. CDR1 and CDR2 were assigned from the germline V gene (reference sequence) as MNHEY and SMNVEV. Compared with germline, V lacks 6 bases and J lacks 3 bases; bases without a gene match: 7. Genomic DNA was extracted from sorted cells for sequencing of the TCRbeta CDR3 region. The immunoSEQ Assay was used to sequence the TCRbeta CDR3 regions. The immuneACCESS repertoire file appears here via TCRdb, limited to in-frame rearrangements. These files lack a portion of the clones; in checked studies, under half of the deficit traces to unresolved V genes, and the cause of the others is not known. This sample gives over 9,000 clones in total; 75% to 85% of them show up just once. Over 13% of the sample lies in the top ten. The paper's findings and limits, for the study overall: In the 0.1-3.0 mg/kg groups, partial responders had among the lowest normalized peripheral clonal expansion, particularly in CD8+ T cells. Low levels of normalized T-cell clonal expansion were also seen in some patients who did not respond. The antigen specificity of the clonally expanded peripheral T cells was not determined. On average, CD8+ T cells showed more expanded clones than CD4+ T cells after ivuxolimab. At doses of 0.1 to 3.0 mg/kg, clonal expansion of both CD4+ and CD8+ blood T cells was observed from baseline to week 6.

The sequence came from an adult with an advanced solid tumor such as melanoma, head and neck, liver or kidney cancer. Here the sequenced sample was CD4+ or CD8+ T cells sorted from blood, taken in a trial of the OX40 agonist ivuxolimab. The sequence links TRBV27 to TRBJ2-7, and TRBD1 matches 8 of the central bases. This receptor carries the CDR3 CASSSQGVFYEQYF. The DNA sequence reads TGTGCCAGCAGCTCACAGGGGGTATTCTACGAGCAGTACTTC.